Below are 15 T cell receptor beta chains sequenced from a single sample in a study of beta chain features in type 1 diabetes. The authors reverse transcribed all of the isolated RNA, so sequencing captured expressed TCRB transcripts. The table came from immunoSEQ multiplex PCR; TCRdb's copy has only in-frame clones and leaves some out. Among about 140,000 clones listed, about 7% were seen once. The sample consisted of central memory CD4+ T cells from blood. Every receptor here comes from a woman younger than 45 in good health.

V and J are TRBV19 and TRBJ2-1; TRBD1 matches 7 bases. CDR1 and CDR2 (germline): LNHDA, SQIVND (reference sequence). V shed 3 bases, J shed 0 bases, and the junction held 8 bases outside the gene matches. The CDR3 is made up of 17 amino acids. CDR3 coding DNA: TGTGCCAGTAGTATGGATCTGGGGGACAGCTCCTACAATGAGCAGTTCTTC. Its protein product is CASSMDLGDSSYNEQFF.

This clone has just a few counts. The rearrangement uses TRBV4-1 and TRBJ2-3, with D possibly being TRBD2 (6 bases). Germline V gene sequence: CDR1 MGHRA, CDR2 YSYEKL. V was pared by 3 bases and J by 1 base, with 11 bases between. The CDR3 runs to 15 residues. The CDR3 is CASSQEGLRTDTQYF. The CDR3 DNA reads as TGCGCCAGCAGCCAGGAGGGACTTCGCACAGATACGCAGTATTTT.

This clone appeared a few times. CDR3 in DNA: TGTGCCAGCAGCCAAGGGGGCGCAGCGAACACTGAAGCTTTCTTT. It codes for CASSQGGAANTEAFF. This chain joins TRBV14 and TRBJ1-1; the D gene is possibly TRBD1 (5 bases). The ends were cut back, 1 base at V and 1 base at J, with 10 bases in the middle. Germline V gene data show CDR1 as SGHDN and CDR2 as FVKESK. The length of the CDR3 is 15 residues.

This clone has only a few counts. The V call is TRBV7-6, the J call TRBJ1-4; 7 positions match TRBD1. The CDR3 runs 15 residues. V lost 2 bases, J lost 3 bases, and 3 bases stayed unmatched. Germline lookup yields CDR1 SGHVS and CDR2 FNYEAQ. CDR3 in DNA: TGTGCCAGCAGCTTAATCGGGACAGCTAATGAAAAACTGTTTTTT. Its translation: CASSLIGTANEKLFF.

V is TRBV6-6 and J is TRBJ2-7, with TRBD1 identical over 8 bases. The ends lost 8 bases at V and 1 base at J; junction bases unmatched: 7. Germline V gene lookup returns CDR1 MNHNY and CDR2 SVGAGI (reference sequence). CDR3 length: 14 amino acids. Here the CDR3 reads CASDDRGRSYEQYF. In nucleotides, the CDR3 is TGTGCCAGCGATGACAGGGGTAGATCCTACGAGCAGTACTTC.

A few counts support this clone. The chain has TRBV28 and TRBJ2-7, with a weak D call TRBD1 (5 bases). This CDR3 region has 14 residues. Germline-derived CDR1 and CDR2 are MDHEN and SYDVKM. The V and J ends lost 5 bases and 2 bases respectively, with 13 bases between them. CDR3 bases: TGTGCCAGCAGTCCGCAGGACAACCCCTACGAGCAGTACTTC. Translation gives CASSPQDNPYEQYF.

The chain links TRBV4-2 to TRBJ2-7, with D possibly matching TRBD2 (7 bases). Trimming cost V 0 bases and J 7 bases, with 19 bases left between them. Germline V CDR1 and CDR2: LGHNA, YNFKEQ. This CDR3 is built from 16 residues. The CDR3 DNA reads as TGTGCCAGCAGCCAAGATGTCGGCGGGAGAACAGGGGAGCAGTACTTC. The encoded protein is CASSQDVGGRTGEQYF.

This sequence joins TRBV2 and TRBJ2-1; D is undetermined. The V gene's germline CDR1 is SNHLY and CDR2 FYNNEI. CDR3 length: 11 amino acids. V shed 2 bases and J shed 8 bases, with 4 bases lying between them. Here the CDR3 DNA reads TGTGCCAGCAGTGAAACTTATGAGCAGTTCTTC. Amino acids: CASSETYEQFF.

This clone was found a few times. The V call is TRBV18, the J call TRBJ2-7; D might be TRBD2 (6 bases). Per the germline V gene, CDR1 is KGHSH and CDR2 is LQKENI. The CDR3 runs 15 residues. V was clipped by 1 base and J by 2 bases, with 12 bases between them. For the CDR3, the DNA is TGTGCCAGCTCACCACGGGGGGTGGGCACCTACGAGCAGTACTTC. It encodes CASSPRGVGTYEQYF.

The chain recombines TRBV10-3 with TRBJ1-1; possible D gene TRBD1, 5 bases. This CDR3 is built from 17 residues. The ends were cut back, 6 bases at V and 0 bases at J, with 20 bases in the middle. Germline V gives CDR1 ENHRY, CDR2 SYGVKD. The CDR3 region has the DNA TGTGCCATCAGCCCCGGGGGACTACTTCTTCTGAACACTGAAGCTTTCTTT. This translates into CAISPGGLLLLNTEAFF.

This clone was detected only a few times. The chain links TRBV7-9 to TRBJ2-1, with a possible D match to TRBD1 (6 bases). The V end lost 2 bases, the J end lost 5 bases, and 13 bases lay between the germline ends. CDR1 is SEHNR, CDR2 FQNEAQ, per germline (reference sequence). The CDR3 loop spans 15 amino acids. CDR3: CASSLIGGQNNEQFF. The CDR3 DNA is TGTGCCAGCAGCTTAATAGGGGGACAAAACAATGAGCAGTTCTTC.

The table lists this clone with a few counts. The rearrangement uses TRBV7-2 and TRBJ2-7; 11 bases align to TRBD2. From germline, CDR1 is SGHTA and CDR2 FQGNSA. The J segment lost 6 bases and the V segment lost 5 bases, leaving 9 bases of the junction unmatched. The CDR3 contains 15 residues. CDR3 region: CASSPQTSGMGEQYF. CDR3 bases: TGTGCCAGCAGCCCTCAGACTAGCGGGATGGGCGAGCAGTACTTC.

This chain joins TRBV7-2 and TRBJ1-5; D gene uncertain. V lost 1 base and J 6 bases, leaving 13 bases between the germline ends. This CDR3 comprises 15 residues. The germline V gene has CDR1 SGHTA and CDR2 FQGNSA. The DNA of the CDR3 is TGTGCCAGCAGCTTAGATGGAGGGAGGCTTCAGCCCCAGCATTTT. Translation gives CASSLDGGRLQPQHF. Drawing the rest from reference TRBV7-2 and TRBJ1-5, the complete variable domain is GAGVSQSPSNKVTEKGKDVELRCDPISGHTALYWYRQSLGQGLEFLIYFQGNSAPDKSGLPSDRFSAERTGGSVSTLTIQRTQQEDSAVYLCASSLDGGRLQPQHFGDGTRLSIL.

The chain couples TRBV7-2 to TRBJ2-5; TRBD2 is a possible D gene (6 bases). The CDR3 has 15 amino acids. Germline lookup yields CDR1 SGHTA and CDR2 FQGNSA. V was pared by 5 bases and J by 4 bases, with 17 bases between. The CDR3 DNA is TGTGCCAGCAGCCCGGGGGATTCGGAGAGAGAGACCCAGTACTTC. This codes for CASSPGDSERETQYF.

J is TRBJ2-7 and V is TRBV5-1; 14 bases map to TRBD2. The CDR3 spans 14 residues. V dropped 3 bases and J dropped 9; count of bases not matched to a gene: 5. The germline CDR1 and CDR2 sequences are SGHRS and YFSETQ. The CDR3 sequence is CASSWGLAGEGQYF. The CDR3 DNA reads TGCGCCAGCAGCTGGGGACTAGCGGGAGAGGGGCAGTACTTC.